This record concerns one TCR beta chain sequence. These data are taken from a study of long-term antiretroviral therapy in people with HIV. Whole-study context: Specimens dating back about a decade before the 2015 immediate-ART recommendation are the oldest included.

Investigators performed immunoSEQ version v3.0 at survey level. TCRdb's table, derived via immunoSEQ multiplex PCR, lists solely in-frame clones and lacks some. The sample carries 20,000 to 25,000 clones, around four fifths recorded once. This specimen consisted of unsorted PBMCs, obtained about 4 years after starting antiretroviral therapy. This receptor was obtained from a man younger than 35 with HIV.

Here the CDR3 DNA reads TGTGCCAGCAGTTACCAGACAGGGGCCGTCGCTGAAGCTTTCTTT. As protein: CASSYQTGAVAEAFF. The gene calls are TRBV6-5 and TRBJ1-1, with 8 bases fitting TRBD1. This CDR3 comprises 15 residues. Unmatched junction bases numbered 8, after V lost 2 bases and J lost 6 bases. CDR1 and CDR2 (germline): MNHEY, SVGAGI.